The 18 T cell receptor beta chains presented below share a single source sample, sequenced in a study of shared clonotypes between healthy human individuals. TCRdb's table, derived via immunoSEQ multiplex PCR, lists solely in-frame clones and lacks some. There are around 2,000,000 clones in the sample; around 95% occur only once, and approximately 0.13% lies in the top ten. The sequenced sample consisted of naive CD4+ T cells sorted from blood. Subset indicated: CD45RA+ positively selected. All receptors derive from a man between 18 and 35 years old in good health.

The chain uses TRBV10-3 and TRBJ2-3; possible D gene TRBD2, 6 bases. CDR1 and CDR2 from the germline V gene are ENHRY and SYGVKD. V lost 0 bases and J lost 3, with 19 bases in between. There are 18 residues in the CDR3. In DNA, the CDR3 is TGTGCCATCAGTGAGTCCGCGGGGAAATCTGGTGGGACAGATACGCAGTATTTT. This gives the protein CAISESAGKSGGTDTQYF.

The chain carries TRBV18 and TRBJ2-3; no reliable D call. There are 13 residues in the CDR3. V lost 6 bases and J 4 bases, leaving 11 bases between the germline ends. CDR1 and CDR2 (germline): KGHSH, LQKENI. CDR3 nucleotides: TGTGCCAGCTCGCGAGCTCGGGCAGATACGCAGTATTTT. Translated: CASSRARADTQYF. Drawing the rest from reference TRBV18 and TRBJ2-3, the complete variable domain is NAGVMQNPRHLVRRRGQEARLRCSPMKGHSHVYWYRQLPEEGLKFMVYLQKENIIDESGMPKERFSAEFPKEGPSILRIQQVVRGDSAAYFCASSRARADTQYFGPGTRLTVL.

The genes are TRBV10-3 and TRBJ2-1; 8 bases agree with TRBD2. Germline lookup yields CDR1 ENHRY and CDR2 SYGVKD. V dropped 6 bases and J dropped 7; count of bases not matched to a gene: 11. The CDR3 runs to 15 residues. The CDR3 spells CAIRESGRDGNEQFF. DNA of the CDR3: TGTGCCATCAGGGAAAGCGGGAGAGATGGGAATGAGCAGTTCTTC.

The sample holds one count of this clone. The rearrangement joins TRBV2 to TRBJ2-7; D perhaps matches TRBD1 (6 bases). The CDR3 is made up of 14 amino acids. The V end was cut by 7 bases, the J end by 3 bases, with 16 bases between. Germline V lookup: CDR1 SNHLY, CDR2 FYNNEI. The CDR3 DNA sequence: TGTGCCAGCAACGACAGGCGAGGTGACTACGAGCAGTACTTC. The encoded protein is CASNDRRGDYEQYF. Drawing the rest from reference TRBV2 and TRBJ2-7, the complete variable domain is EPEVTQTPSHQVTQMGQEVILRCVPISNHLYFYWYRQILGQKVEFLVSFYNNEISEKSEIFDDQFSVERPDGSNFTLKIRSTKLEDSAMYFCASNDRRGDYEQYFGPGTRLTVT.

This clone was observed a single time. The chain employs TRBV25-1 and TRBJ1-4; D gene ambiguous. Per the germline V gene, CDR1 is MGHDK and CDR2 is SYGVNS. The CDR3 is 15 residues long. V dropped 1 base and J dropped 8 bases, with 14 bases sitting between them. The CDR3, as DNA: TGTGCCAGCAGTGAATCGGAGATCCGTCGGGAAAAACTGTTTTTT. Translated, it gives CASSESEIRREKLFF.

The chain carries TRBV7-9 and TRBJ1-5; D is possibly TRBD1 (5 bases). Germline CDR1 is SEHNR and CDR2 is FQNEAQ (reference sequence). This CDR3 spans 13 amino acids. Trimming took off 3 bases at V and 9 bases at J, with 12 bases between the two ends. The DNA for the CDR3 is TGTGCCAGCAGCTTCGGGGGGGAGAGGCCCCAGCATTTT. It codes for CASSFGGERPQHF.

This clone has a single count. V is TRBV10-3 and J is TRBJ2-7; the match to TRBD1 covers 9 bases. Germline V gene data show CDR1 as ENHRY and CDR2 as SYGVKD. V trimming: 0 bases; J trimming: 1 base; junction bases outside the gene matches: 4. There are 16 residues in the CDR3. The CDR3 sequence is CAISESLTGGSYEQYF. As DNA, the CDR3 is TGTGCCATCAGTGAGTCCCTGACAGGGGGATCCTACGAGCAGTACTTC.

This clone was picked up many times. The chain recombines TRBV30 with TRBJ1-2; D remains unclear. This CDR3 has 12 residues. V was trimmed by 0 bases and J by 7 bases, leaving 9 bases between them. CDR1 GTSNPN and CDR2 SVGIG come from the germline V gene (reference sequence). The CDR3 region is CAWSVSGFGYTF. CDR3 sequence (DNA): TGTGCCTGGAGTGTATCCGGGTTTGGCTACACCTTC.

The gene calls are TRBV9 and TRBJ1-2, with 10 bases matching TRBD1. The V gene's germline CDR1 is SGDLS and CDR2 YYNGEE. This CDR3 is built from 14 residues. J gave up 8 bases and V 3 bases, and 7 bases lay outside the gene matches. CDR3 in DNA: TGTGCCAGCAGCGAGGGACAGGGGTTTGGCGGCTACACCTTC. This codes for CASSEGQGFGGYTF.

The V and J genes are TRBV30 and TRBJ2-2; D unclear. The CDR3 is 14 amino acids. V was pared by 2 bases and J by 1 base, with 8 bases between. The germline V gene has CDR1 GTSNPN and CDR2 SVGIG (reference sequence). The CDR3 coding sequence is TGTGCCTGGAGTTTGGGCGGGAACACCGGGGAGCTGTTTTTT. Protein sequence: CAWSLGGNTGELFF.

V usage is TRBV30 and J usage is TRBJ2-6, with D unresolved. V was cut by 3 bases and J by 0 bases, with 9 bases left in between. The CDR3 runs to 15 residues. Germline CDR1 GTSNPN, CDR2 SVGIG (reference sequence). Here the CDR3 reads CAWSEQSSGANVLTF. CDR3 bases: TGTGCCTGGAGCGAACAGAGCTCTGGGGCCAACGTCCTGACTTTC.

This chain connects TRBV25-1 to TRBJ2-2; no firm D call. Trimming pared 1 base from V and 3 bases from J, leaving 9 bases between. Germline lookup yields CDR1 MGHDK and CDR2 SYGVNS. CDR3 length: 15 amino acids. CDR3 in amino acids: CASSEFVGYTGELFF. The CDR3 nucleotides are TGTGCCAGCAGTGAATTTGTCGGATACACCGGGGAGCTGTTTTTT.

The chain employs TRBV30 and TRBJ1-1; 7 nucleotides align to TRBD1. Germline assignment: CDR1 GTSNPN and CDR2 SVGIG (reference sequence). J gave up 4 bases and V 0 bases, and 11 bases lay outside the gene matches. The CDR3 sequence is 16 residues long. This chain's CDR3 is CAWSVRRGGLGTEAFF. As DNA, the CDR3 is TGTGCCTGGAGTGTACGGAGAGGGGGCCTGGGCACTGAAGCTTTCTTT.

With regard to this clone: Other DNA sequences of this sample code for an identical CDR3. The J gene is TRBJ1-5, the V gene TRBV18; the match to TRBD1 covers 9 bases. The CDR3 is 14 residues long. The V and J ends lost 2 bases and 5 bases, in that order; junction bases with no gene match: 1. Per the germline V gene, CDR1 is KGHSH and CDR2 is LQKENI. The DNA for the CDR3 is TGTGCCAGCTCACCAGGGACAGGGTATCAGCCCCAGCATTTT. This codes for CASSPGTGYQPQHF.

The V and J genes are TRBV19 and TRBJ1-5; 7 bases match TRBD1. The CDR3 is made up of 12 amino acids. V lost 11 bases and J lost 3; bases outside the gene matches: 4. Looked up from germline, CDR1 is LNHDA and CDR2 is SQIVND (reference sequence). Written as DNA, the CDR3 is TGTGCCGGGGGACAGCCCAATCAGCCCCAGCATTTT. Its translation: CAGGQPNQPQHF.

This clone is a singleton in its sample. V is TRBV11-3 and J is TRBJ2-5; 8 nucleotides agree with TRBD2. The germline gives CDR1 SGHNT, CDR2 YENEEA. This CDR3 region has 15 residues. The J segment lost 3 bases and the V segment lost 0 bases, leaving 3 bases of the junction unmatched. CDR3 in amino acids: CASSLDGGLEETQYF. The CDR3 DNA is TGTGCCAGCAGCTTAGACGGGGGACTAGAAGAGACCCAGTACTTC. Full variable domain (remainder filled in from reference TRBV11-3 and TRBJ2-5): EAGVVQSPRYKIIEKKQPVAFWCNPISGHNTLYWYLQNLGQGPELLIRYENEEAVDDSQLPKDRFSAERLKGVDSTLKIQPAELGDSAVYLCASSLDGGLEETQYFGPGTRLLVL.

The rearrangement uses TRBV20-1 and TRBJ1-3; D gene uncertain. V lost 5 bases and J lost 0, with 2 bases in between. CDR1 is DFQATT and CDR2 is SNEGSKA in the germline V gene (reference sequence). CDR3 length: 11 residues. The CDR3 DNA reads TGCAGTGCTCCCTCTGGAAACACCATATATTTT. This encodes CSAPSGNTIYF.

The V gene is TRBV10-3, the J gene TRBJ2-5, with a possible D match to TRBD2 (7 bases). CDR3 size: 13 residues. V lost 8 bases and J lost 3, with 13 bases in between. The germline CDR1 and CDR2 sequences are ENHRY and SYGVKD. CDR3 in DNA: TGTGCCATCGGCAGGGGAGGGGAAGAGACCCAGTACTTC. Translation: CAIGRGGEETQYF.